These T cell receptor beta chains were read from a single sample in a study of cytomegalovirus exposure and HLA in healthy donors. Here immunoSEQ multiplex PCR was the method, and the copy in TCRdb shows in-frame clones only, minus some. The sample lists about 130,000 clones, roughly four fifths occurring once. Sequenced: PBMCs. Receptor source: a boy between 5 and 17 years old in good health and CMV-seronegative. Both conserved end residues are part of each CDR3. A D gene is named only where the DNA matches it firmly. A row's size may be missing; if present it is once, few, many or a size class.

TRBD2	TRBV5-1	TRBJ2-7	-	TGCGCCAGCAGCTTGGGACTAGCGGGAGGAGAGCAGTACTTC	CASSLGLAGGEQYF
-	TRBV27	TRBJ2-2	-	TGTGCCAGCAGTTTCCGCCCTGTGGACAGCGCTACGAACACCGGGGAGCTGTTTTTT	CASSFRPVDSATNTGELFF
-	TRBV11-3	TRBJ2-3	-	TGTGCCAGCAGCTTACAGGGTGGTACAGATACGCAGTATTTT	CASSLQGGTDTQYF
TRBD1	TRBV19	TRBJ1-2	-	TGTGCCAGTAGCTCCCCCTCTGGACAGGGGCGAGGCTATGGCTACACCTTC	CASSSPSGQGRGYGYTF
-	TRBV28	TRBJ1-3	-	TGTGCCAGCAGTCCTTACGGGGGGGCGCCCAGAAACACCATATATTTT	CASSPYGGAPRNTIYF
-	TRBV6-1	TRBJ1-5	once	TGTGCCAGCACCATAGTGACAGGCAGCAATCAGCCCCAGCATTTT	CASTIVTGSNQPQHF
TRBD1	TRBV5-5	TRBJ2-6	once	TGTGCCAGCAGCTCCGGGACAGGGGCTTCTGGGGCCAACGTCCTGACTTTC	CASSSGTGASGANVLTF
-	TRBV5-1	TRBJ1-3	-	TGCGCCAGCAGCACGGACAGCTCAGATGGAAACACCATATATTTT	CASSTDSSDGNTIYF
TRBD2	TRBV27	TRBJ2-3	few	TGTGCCAGCAGTTTGACTAGCGGGACCAGCACAGATACGCAGTATTTT	CASSLTSGTSTDTQYF
-	TRBV30	TRBJ1-3	-	TGTGCCTGGAGTTATCCTCGGGGAACTGGAAACACCATATATTTT	CAWSYPRGTGNTIYF
TRBD2	TRBV11-2	TRBJ2-3	-	TGTGCCAGCAGCTTAAGCGGGAGCGGGCAGTATTTT	CASSLSGSGQYF
-	TRBV19	TRBJ2-7	-	TGTGCCAGTAGTATAGAGGCAGGGTTCGAGCAGTACTTC	CASSIEAGFEQYF
TRBD2	TRBV7-8	TRBJ2-3	-	TGTGCCAGCAAAGGCGGGAGGTCGGCAGATACGCAGTATTTT	CASKGGRSADTQYF
-	TRBV6-5	TRBJ2-7	-	TGTGCCAGCAGTTTATCGGGGTACGACGAGCAGTACTTC	CASSLSGYDEQYF
-	TRBV11-2	TRBJ2-1	once	TGTGCCAGCAGCTTAGGGCCGGGCAATGAGCAGTTCTTC	CASSLGPGNEQFF
-	TRBV5-1	TRBJ1-1	-	TGCGCCAGCAGCTTGTGGCTGAACACTGAAGCTTTCTTT	CASSLWLNTEAFF
TRBD1	TRBV19	TRBJ1-2	-	TGTGCCAGTAGCTCCGACAGGGGGGGCGGCTACACCTTC	CASSSDRGGGYTF
-	TRBV6-5	TRBJ1-5	-	TGTGCCAGTTCTAGGACAGTTGACAATCAGCCCCAGCATTTT	CASSRTVDNQPQHF
-	TRBV5-8	TRBJ2-7	once	TGTGCCAGCAGCTGGGACATCTACGAGCAGTACTTC	CASSWDIYEQYF
TRBD1	TRBV14	TRBJ1-1	few	TGTGCCAGCAGCCGCGGGACAGTGGTAACTGAAGCTTTCTTT	CASSRGTVVTEAFF
-	TRBV9	TRBJ2-1	-	TGTGCCAGCAGCACATTAGACAGGAACAATGAGCAGTTCTTC	CASSTLDRNNEQFF
TRBD1	TRBV6-5	TRBJ1-2	-	TGTGCCAGCACTTCAGGGGGGTTGGATGGCTACACCTTC	CASTSGGLDGYTF